The 2 T cell receptor beta chains below were found in one sample sequenced in a study of long-term antiretroviral therapy in people with HIV. They ran version v3.0 of the immunoSEQ assay at survey level. The table came from immunoSEQ multiplex PCR; TCRdb's copy has only in-frame clones and leaves some out. Of about 33,000 clones listed, more than 60% are singletons. The source material was unsorted PBMCs, sampled 2 years after starting antiretroviral therapy. The source is a woman between 50 and 59 years old with HIV.

This clone was counted a few times. The chain combines TRBV7-8 with TRBJ2-7; TRBD1 matches at 10 bases. This CDR3 comprises 13 residues. The germline V gene has CDR1 SGHVS and CDR2 FQNEAQ. The V and J ends lost 5 bases and 7 bases, in that order; junction bases with no gene match: 5. CDR3 nucleotide sequence: TGTGCCAGCAGCCAGGACAGGGGGTTAGAGCAGTACTTC. Protein: CASSQDRGLEQYF.

The genes are TRBV5-6 and TRBJ2-5; TRBD2 matches at 10 bases. Germline CDR1 and CDR2: SGHDT and YYEEEE. This CDR3 contains 18 residues. Trimming took 0 bases from V and 2 from J; bases not matched to a gene: 10. The CDR3 DNA follows: TGTGCCAGCAGCTTGGAAAAGCGGGGGGGATACCTACAAGAGACCCAGTACTTC. It is translated as CASSLEKRGGYLQETQYF.